This TCR beta chain was identified in a study of T cells after yellow fever vaccination. TCRdb processed the 5' RACE reads anew with MiXCR; each CDR3 protein has one entry. Of almost 30,000 distinct CDR3 sequences in the sample, about 6% were seen once. The germline gives CDR1 DFQATT, CDR2 SNEGSKA (reference sequence). Losses at the gene ends were 4 bases for V and 3 bases for J; bases not matched to a gene: 6. The CDR3 loop spans 14 amino acids. This clonotype was seen ten or more times. This TCR was sampled from a man aged 25 to 40 who received the YFV17D yellow fever vaccine. The rearrangement links TRBV20-1 to TRBJ2-7; TRBD1 agrees at 10 bases. The specimen was PBMCs, either bulk or a sorted T-cell subset (CD4+, CD8+, memory, or dextramer-sorted; not recorded which), collected on the day of the yellow fever booster vaccination. This chain's CDR3 is CSATRQGASYEQYF. As DNA, the CDR3 is TGCAGTGCTACCCGACAGGGGGCTAGCTACGAGCAGTACTTC.